This T cell receptor beta chain was recovered during a study of long-term antiretroviral therapy in people with HIV. The samples, holding 1-10 million cryopreserved PBMC, were thawed before DNA extraction was carried out. Researchers report immunoSEQ v3.0 was run at survey level. Here immunoSEQ multiplex PCR was the method, and the copy in TCRdb shows in-frame clones only, minus some. Found here are under 30,000 clones, approximately 90% of them singletons; the top ten hold less than 8.5%. Germline loops: CDR1 GTSNPN, CDR2 SVGIG (reference sequence). V lost 5 bases to trimming and J lost 7 bases; unmatched junction nucleotides: 3. The CDR3 runs to 12 residues.

The specimen comprised unsorted PBMCs, sampled roughly 5 years before starting antiretroviral therapy. This receptor was identified in a man in his fifties or sixties with HIV. This chain joins TRBV30 and TRBJ2-2; 8 positions match TRBD1. The CDR3 DNA reads TGTGCCTGGTACAGGGGGAACGGGGAGCTGTTTTTT. Its protein product is CAWYRGNGELFF. Complete variable domain (other parts from reference TRBV30 and TRBJ2-2): SQTIHQWPATLVQPVGSPLSLECTVEGTSNPNLYWYRQAAGRGLQLLFYSVGIGQISSEVPQNLSASRPQDRQFILSSKKLLLSDSGFYLCAWYRGNGELFFGEGSRLTVL.